These T cell receptor beta chains were read from a single sample in a study of T-cell memory formation after mild COVID-19. MiXCR, run by TCRdb on the 5' RACE reads, gives a single entry per CDR3 protein. The data show approximately 480,000 distinct CDR3 sequences, with around a sixth seen just once and 12% held by the top ten. The sequenced sample consisted of PBMCs or a T cell subset sorted from them (not recorded which). These TCRs come from an adult woman who had mild COVID-19 (a few samples of this study predate the infection). Cell type and time point are not known. CDR3s include the opening cysteine and the closing phenylalanine or tryptophan. A D gene is named only where the DNA matches it firmly. Clone size is shown for a subset of rows, as once, few, many or a class of expanded clone.

v_call	d_call	j_call	clone_size	cdr3_nt	cdr3_aa
TRBV12-3/TRBV12-4	-	TRBJ2-5	-	TGTGCCAGCAGTGGGGTAGGCCGGGAGACCCAGTACTTC	CASSGVGRETQYF
TRBV9	-	TRBJ2-5	-	TGTGCCAGCAGCGTAGAAGGGGCAGTTCCATCAGAGACCCAGTACTTC	CASSVEGAVPSETQYF
TRBV18	TRBD1	TRBJ2-3	few	TGTGCCAGCTCACTCCTTGAGGACAGGGGATTCTATAGCACAGATACGCAGTATTTT	CASSLLEDRGFYSTDTQYF
TRBV20-1	-	TRBJ2-3	few	TGCAGTGCTAGAGATGATGTGGGATTGACAGATACGCAGTATTTT	CSARDDVGLTDTQYF
TRBV4-1	-	TRBJ2-6	-	TGCGCCAGCAGCAACCAGGGCTCTGGGGCCAACGTCCTGACTTTC	CASSNQGSGANVLTF
TRBV6-6	TRBD2	TRBJ2-1	-	TGTGCCAGCAGTGGGACTAGCGGGAGAGGTGAGCAGTTCTTC	CASSGTSGRGEQFF
TRBV30	-	TRBJ2-5	few	TGTGCCTGGAGTCAAGGACACTCTCGGGGGCAAGAGACCCAGTACTTC	CAWSQGHSRGQETQYF
TRBV25-1	-	TRBJ1-1	-	TGTGCCAGCAGTGCCCTAGAGGCGGGAGGCACTGAAGCTTTCTTT	CASSALEAGGTEAFF
TRBV13	TRBD1	TRBJ2-5	-	TGTGCCAGCAGCTTAAGGGGGCCGGAGGAGACCCAGTACTTC	CASSLRGPEETQYF
TRBV12-3/TRBV12-4	-	TRBJ2-7	few	TGTGCCAGCAGTACCGGGACGGATCGGGAGCAGTACTTC	CASSTGTDREQYF
TRBV12-3/TRBV12-4	TRBD1	TRBJ1-2	-	TGTGCCAGCCACAGGCGGTTGTTGGTTGACAGGGGGAAAGACTATGGCTACACCTTC	CASHRRLLVDRGKDYGYTF
TRBV5-1	-	TRBJ1-6	many	TGCGCCAGCAGCTTGGTGGACAGTAGGAGTTCACCCCTCCACTTT	CASSLVDSRSSPLHF
TRBV18	-	TRBJ2-6	-	TGTGCCAGCTCACCAGGGACTGGGGCCAACGTCCTGACTTTC	CASSPGTGANVLTF
TRBV7-2	-	TRBJ1-2	-	TGTGCCAGCAGCTTAGAGTCAAGGGGAAATTTTCAGGGCTATGGCTACACCTTC	CASSLESRGNFQGYGYTF
TRBV12-3/TRBV12-4	-	TRBJ1-1	few	TGTGCCAACTCAGGGGAGAACACTGAAGCTTTCTTT	CANSGENTEAFF
TRBV21-1	-	TRBJ1-3	-	TGTGCCAGCGAACCAGGACTTGGCGGAAACACCATATATTTT	CASEPGLGGNTIYF
TRBV7-6	-	TRBJ2-1	-	TGTGCCAGCAGCTACCTGGACGGGGGCTACAATGAGCAGTTCTTC	CASSYLDGGYNEQFF
TRBV7-8	-	TRBJ2-1	-	TGTGCCAGCAGCTTATTAGCAGCCCGCTCCTACAATGAGCAGTTCTTC	CASSLLAARSYNEQFF
TRBV7-3	-	TRBJ2-1	many	TGTGCCAGCAGCTTCAGACAGGCCCCACGCAATGAGCAGTTCTTC	CASSFRQAPRNEQFF
TRBV6-5	-	TRBJ2-1	-	TGTGCCAGCAGTCCAGGGGTTGGAAATGAGCAGTTCTTC	CASSPGVGNEQFF
TRBV20-1	-	TRBJ2-1	-	TGCAGTGCTAGAGATCACGCGGGGCGACCCTACAATGAGCAGTTCTTC	CSARDHAGRPYNEQFF
TRBV24-1	-	TRBJ2-1	few	TGTGCCACCATGTGGGCCGAGCAGTTCTTC	CATMWAEQFF
TRBV4-1	-	TRBJ2-7	-	TGCGCCAGCAGCCAAGATGTCGGACAGACCTCCTTC	CASSQDVGQTSF
TRBV29-1	-	TRBJ2-7	-	TGCAGCGTTGGCGCTTGGTCTGGAGAGCAGTACTTC	CSVGAWSGEQYF
TRBV7-3	-	TRBJ1-1	few	TGTGCCAGCAGCTTATTGCCAGGGGCGAACACTGAAGCTTTCTTT	CASSLLPGANTEAFF
TRBV12-3/TRBV12-4	-	TRBJ2-1	many	TGTGCCAGCACTCCTTCCGAGAGCAATGAGCAGTTCTTC	CASTPSESNEQFF
TRBV29-1	-	TRBJ2-7	many	TGCAGCATCCGGACGGGAACCTACGAGCAGTACTTC	CSIRTGTYEQYF
TRBV20-1	TRBD2	TRBJ2-3	few	TGCAGTGTTATCACTAGCGCCTTTAGCACAGATACGCAGTATTTT	CSVITSAFSTDTQYF
TRBV19	-	TRBJ2-1	few	TGTGCCAGTAGTATAGTTGGCCGGGGTAGGGACAATGAGCAGTTCTTC	CASSIVGRGRDNEQFF
TRBV25-1	TRBD1	TRBJ2-7	few	TGTGCCAGCAGTGAACCCGGGACAGGGCCCTACGAGCAGTACTTC	CASSEPGTGPYEQYF
TRBV7-9	-	TRBJ2-3	few	TGTGCCAGCGGCGAAGGGGATACGCAGTATTTT	CASGEGDTQYF
TRBV12-3/TRBV12-4	TRBD2	TRBJ2-7	-	TGTGCCAGCAGTTTGACTAGCGGGATCCACGAGCAGTACTTC	CASSLTSGIHEQYF
TRBV24-1	-	TRBJ2-3	few	TGTGCCACCAGTGGCCCAGACACTTTCACAGATACGCAGTATTTT	CATSGPDTFTDTQYF